This T cell receptor (beta chain) was sequenced in a study of cytomegalovirus exposure and HLA in healthy donors. Study as a whole: The study's early data release held about 85 million unique TCRs from HLA-typed donors.

The PCR was carried out with 60 Vbeta primers and 13 Jbeta primers. TCRdb's table, derived via immunoSEQ multiplex PCR, lists solely in-frame clones and lacks some. Here the sample spans some 99,000 clones, approximately 79% being singletons. The study, taken as a whole, reports: Clonal expansion, a later analysis showed, was greater in HLA-associated TCR beta chains than in equally common others. Productive rates of about 90% or about 30% were seen for most TCR beta V segments in an earlier analysis.

As concerns this clone: Its antigen is still unknown.

Sequenced material: PBMCs. The sequence derives from a male donor in good health and CMV-seronegative.

In nucleotides, the CDR3 is TGTGCCAGCTCACCACCGGGGTCTAGCGGGAGGATAAAGACCCAGTACTTC. Encoded protein: CASSPPGSSGRIKTQYF. The chain links TRBV18 to TRBJ2-5; 11 nucleotides agree with TRBD2. The germline CDR1 and CDR2 sequences are KGHSH and LQKENI. CDR3 length: 17 amino acids. V was pared by 0 bases and J by 6 bases, with 9 bases of the junction left unmatched.